A selection of T cell receptor beta chains follows, all from one sample in a study of Ad26.COV2.S vaccination and SARS-CoV-2 variants. Measured with immunoSEQ multiplex PCR; TCRdb has only the in-frame clones, and not every one. Among about 350,000 clones listed, approximately 84% were seen once. The sequencing here drew on peripheral blood, taken in a trial of Ad26.COV2.S vaccine versus placebo. All receptors come from a person between 18 and 65 years old who received the Ad26.COV2.S COVID-19 vaccine or a placebo. CDR3s include the opening cysteine and the closing phenylalanine or tryptophan. The order of the fields is D gene, J gene, clone size, V gene, CDR3 protein, CDR3 DNA. The D gene is left open where the match is weak. Rows give clone size only sometimes, using once, few, many, or a class for an expanded clone.

-	TRBJ1-3	few	TRBV30	CAWSGSGNTIYF	TGTGCCTGGAGTGGCTCTGGAAACACCATATATTTT
TRBD2	TRBJ2-7	-	TRBV28	CASSAVAGGRRYEQYF	TGTGCCAGCAGTGCCGTAGCGGGAGGAAGACGATACGAGCAGTACTTC
-	TRBJ1-2	-	TRBV20-1	CSASGANYGYTF	TGCAGTGCTAGTGGTGCTAACTATGGCTACACCTTC
TRBD1	TRBJ1-2	-	TRBV27	CASSLQSAGGHYGYTF	TGTGCCAGCAGTTTACAAAGCGCAGGGGGCCACTATGGCTACACCTTC
-	TRBJ2-1	-	TRBV9	CASSVATGRDEQFF	TGTGCCAGCAGCGTAGCTACTGGCAGAGATGAGCAGTTCTTC
TRBD2	TRBJ2-5	-	TRBV10-3	CAISGLAGLGETQYF	TGTGCCATCAGTGGACTAGCGGGGTTGGGAGAGACCCAGTACTTC
TRBD2	TRBJ2-4	-	TRBV12-5	CASGNGLAGNIQYF	TGTGCTAGTGGTAATGGACTAGCGGGGAACATTCAGTACTTC
-	TRBJ1-1	once	TRBV4-1	CASSQAPPWNTEAFF	TGCGCCAGCAGCCAGGCACCTCCTTGGAACACTGAAGCTTTCTTT
TRBD1	TRBJ2-5	-	TRBV11-2	CASSQQGGYPETQYF	TGTGCCAGCAGCCAACAGGGGGGTTATCCGGAGACCCAGTACTTC
TRBD1	TRBJ1-1	-	TRBV3-1/TRBV3-2	CASSPYRGLTEAFF	TGTGCCAGCAGCCCCTACAGGGGATTGACTGAAGCTTTCTTT
TRBD2	TRBJ2-7	once	TRBV7-6	CASSLEASGRREQYF	TGTGCCAGCAGCTTAGAAGCTAGCGGGAGAAGGGAGCAGTACTTC
-	TRBJ1-2	-	TRBV12-3/TRBV12-4	CASSANLYGYTF	TGTGCCAGCAGTGCCAATCTCTATGGCTACACCTTC
-	TRBJ2-7	-	TRBV7-7	CASSLAAGISYEQYF	TGTGCCAGCAGCTTAGCAGCGGGTATCTCCTACGAGCAGTACTTC
-	TRBJ2-3	-	TRBV30	CAWTGALSTDTQYF	TGTGCCTGGACTGGAGCGCTTAGCACAGATACGCAGTATTTT
TRBD1	TRBJ2-7	-	TRBV27	CASRDRGGYEQYF	TGTGCCAGTCGGGACAGGGGAGGCTACGAGCAGTACTTC
-	TRBJ1-2	many	TRBV2	CASRGRYGYTF	TGTGCCAGCAGGGGGCGCTATGGCTACACCTTC
-	TRBJ2-5	-	TRBV11-2	CASSLVGGETQYF	TGTGCCAGCAGCTTAGTCGGCGGAGAGACCCAGTACTTC
TRBD2	TRBJ2-5	-	TRBV24-1	CATSLAGGPGETQYF	TGTGCCACCTCATTAGCGGGAGGGCCAGGAGAGACCCAGTACTTC
TRBD2	TRBJ2-1	-	TRBV18	CASSPANFLAGGRIEQFF	TGTGCCAGCTCACCCGCTAACTTTCTAGCGGGGGGGAGAATTGAGCAGTTCTTC
-	TRBJ2-7	-	TRBV7-9	CASSQAGSYEQYF	TGTGCCAGCAGCCAGGCTGGCAGCTACGAGCAGTACTTC
TRBD1	TRBJ2-7	-	TRBV7-9	CASSSGGQGNEQYF	TGTGCCAGCAGCTCGGGGGGACAGGGGAACGAGCAGTACTTC
-	TRBJ2-1	-	TRBV4-1	CASSLRRDDEQFF	TGCGCCAGCAGCCTCCGGCGGGATGATGAGCAGTTCTTC
TRBD2	TRBJ2-5	-	TRBV5-4	CASSLGLAGEETQYF	TGTGCCAGCAGCTTGGGACTAGCGGGTGAAGAGACCCAGTACTTC
TRBD1	TRBJ2-2	-	TRBV5-6	CASSLAGTGIDGELFF	TGTGCCAGCAGCTTGGCTGGGACAGGCATTGACGGGGAGCTGTTTTTT
-	TRBJ2-5	medium-sized	TRBV4-3	CASSQDVGQQETQYF	TGCGCCAGCAGCCAAGACGTAGGGCAGCAAGAGACCCAGTACTTC
-	TRBJ1-2	few	TRBV2	CASSEGFSYGYTF	TGTGCCAGTTCTGAGGGTTTTTCCTATGGCTACACCTTC
-	TRBJ2-7	-	TRBV20-1	CSASGGKNEQYF	TGCAGTGCTAGTGGGGGCAAGAACGAGCAGTACTTC
TRBD2	TRBJ2-5	-	TRBV14	CASSHPTSGDAYRETQYF	TGTGCCAGCAGTCACCCGACTAGCGGGGACGCTTATCGGGAGACCCAGTACTTC
-	TRBJ1-6	-	TRBV15	CATSSIREGGNSPLHF	TGTGCCACCAGCAGCATCAGGGAGGGGGGTAATTCACCCCTCCACTTT
-	TRBJ2-2	-	TRBV27	CASNLGGTGTGELFF	TGTGCCAGCAATCTCGGAGGGACGGGCACCGGGGAGCTGTTTTTT
-	TRBJ2-5	once	TRBV4-3	CASSRLWDKQETQYF	TGCGCCAGCAGCCGATTATGGGACAAACAAGAGACCCAGTACTTC
-	TRBJ2-7	-	TRBV18	CASSSTGAYEQYF	TGTGCCAGCTCATCGACAGGAGCCTACGAGCAGTACTTC